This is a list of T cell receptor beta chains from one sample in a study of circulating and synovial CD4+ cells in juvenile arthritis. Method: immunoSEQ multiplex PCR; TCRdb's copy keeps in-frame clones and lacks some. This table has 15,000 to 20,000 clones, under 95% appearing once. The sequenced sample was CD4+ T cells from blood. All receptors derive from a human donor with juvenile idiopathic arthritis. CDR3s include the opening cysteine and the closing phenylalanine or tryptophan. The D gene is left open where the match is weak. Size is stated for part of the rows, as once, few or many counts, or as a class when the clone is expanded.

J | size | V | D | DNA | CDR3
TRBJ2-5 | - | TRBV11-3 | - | TGTGCCAGCAGCCGGGACTTCCAAGAGACCCAGTACTTC | CASSRDFQETQYF
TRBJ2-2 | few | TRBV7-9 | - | TGTGCCAGCAGCTTCGGACAGACCGGGGAGCTGTTTTTT | CASSFGQTGELFF
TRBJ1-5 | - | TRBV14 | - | TGTGCCAGCTTTAAGGGGGGGCAAAATCAGCCCCAGCATTTT | CASFKGGQNQPQHF
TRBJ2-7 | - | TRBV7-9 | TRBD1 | TGTGCCAGCAGCTCAATACAGGGGCCCTACGAGCAGTACTTC | CASSSIQGPYEQYF
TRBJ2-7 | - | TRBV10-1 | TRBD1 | TGCGCCAGCACGGGACAGGGGACCTACGAGCAGTACTTC | CASTGQGTYEQYF
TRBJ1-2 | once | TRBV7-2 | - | TGTGCCAGCAGCTTAATACAGGGTGCCCCCCATGGCTACACCTTC | CASSLIQGAPHGYTF
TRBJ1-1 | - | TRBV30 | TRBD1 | TGTGCCTATGGGACAGGGATGAACACTGAAGCTTTCTTT | CAYGTGMNTEAFF
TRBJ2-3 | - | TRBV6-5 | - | TGTGCCAGCATGAAACCCGGGGGAGATACGCAGTATTTT | CASMKPGGDTQYF
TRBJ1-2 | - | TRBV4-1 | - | TGCGCCAGCAGCAAAGACAGGTTCGCGGGTAGCGGCTACACCTTC | CASSKDRFAGSGYTF
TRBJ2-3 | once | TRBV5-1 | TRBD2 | TGCGCCAGCGCTAGCGGGGGGGCGGCAGATACGCAGTATTTT | CASASGGAADTQYF
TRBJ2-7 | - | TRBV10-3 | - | TGTGCCATCAGGGGGTGGGGGGAAGACTACGAGCAGTACTTC | CAIRGWGEDYEQYF
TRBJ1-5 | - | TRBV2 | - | TGTGCCAGCAGTGACCTCCGGAATCAGCCCCAGCATTTT | CASSDLRNQPQHF
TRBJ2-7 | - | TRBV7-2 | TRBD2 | TGTGCCAGCAGCTTACGAGGTATTGGGACTAACTACGAGCAGTACTTC | CASSLRGIGTNYEQYF
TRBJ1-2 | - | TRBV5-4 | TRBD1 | TGTGCCAGCAGCCCGCCGGGACAGTTCTATGGCTACACCTTC | CASSPPGQFYGYTF
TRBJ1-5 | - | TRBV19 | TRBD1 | TGTGCCAGTAGCGACAGGGGGTATAGCAATCAGCCCCAGCATTTT | CASSDRGYSNQPQHF
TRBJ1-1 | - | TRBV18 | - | TGTGCCAGCTCACCCGGACAGAACACTGAAGCTTTCTTT | CASSPGQNTEAFF
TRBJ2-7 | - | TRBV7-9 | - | TGTGCCAGCAGCTCGGTTTCCCACGAGCAGTACTTC | CASSSVSHEQYF
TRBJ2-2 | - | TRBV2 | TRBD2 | TGTGCCAGCAGTGAAGTCGGACTAGCGGGAGCGAACACCGGGGAGCTGTTTTTT | CASSEVGLAGANTGELFF
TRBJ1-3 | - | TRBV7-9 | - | TGTGCCAGCAGCTTAGGTTGGGGGCGTAGCTCTGGAAACACCATATATTTT | CASSLGWGRSSGNTIYF
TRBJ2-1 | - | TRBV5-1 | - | TGCGCCAGCAGCCCCCAGCCCCGGGTAAACTCCTACAATGAGCAGTTCTTC | CASSPQPRVNSYNEQFF
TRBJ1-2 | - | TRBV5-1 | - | TGCGCCAGCAGCTTAGATCAGGGACAACGGGATGGCTACACCTTC | CASSLDQGQRDGYTF
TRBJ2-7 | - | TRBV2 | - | TGTGCCAGCAGTGAAATGAGAACAGATTTGGGCTACGAGCAGTACTTC | CASSEMRTDLGYEQYF
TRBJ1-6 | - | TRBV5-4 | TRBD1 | TGTGCCAGCAGCTGGGACAGCTCCTATAATTCCCCCCTCCACTTT | CASSWDSSYNSPLHF
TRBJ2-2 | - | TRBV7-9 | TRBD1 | TGTGCCAGCAGCTTAGGTGGCAGGGGGCGGACCGGGGAGCTGTTTTTT | CASSLGGRGRTGELFF
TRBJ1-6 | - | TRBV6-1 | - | TGTGCACTTCACAGGGATCCCTCCTATAATTCCCCCCTCCACTTT | CALHRDPSYNSPLHF
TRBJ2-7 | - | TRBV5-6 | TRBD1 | TGTGCCAGCAGCTTGGTGGTGGACAGGGCGGACGAGCAGTACTTC | CASSLVVDRADEQYF
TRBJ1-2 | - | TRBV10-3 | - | TGTGCCATCAGTCCCGACAGCTATGGCTACACCTTC | CAISPDSYGYTF
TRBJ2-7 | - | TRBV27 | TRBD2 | TGTGCCAGCAGTACTAAGACTAGCTATTACGAGCAGTACTTC | CASSTKTSYYEQYF
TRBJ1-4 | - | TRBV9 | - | TGTGCCAGCAGCACCACAGGGTATGAAAAACTGTTTTTT | CASSTTGYEKLFF
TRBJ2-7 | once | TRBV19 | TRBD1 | TGTGCCAGTAGTATAGGGAACAGGGGCGGCGACGAGCAGTACTTC | CASSIGNRGGDEQYF
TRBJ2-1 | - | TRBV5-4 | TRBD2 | TGTGCCAGCAGCCACTCCCGGACTAGCGGGGGAGGGGATGAGCAGTTCTTC | CASSHSRTSGGGDEQFF
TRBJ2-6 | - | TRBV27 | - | TGTGCCAGCAGTCGGGTAAACTCTGGGGCCAACGTCCTGACTTTC | CASSRVNSGANVLTF
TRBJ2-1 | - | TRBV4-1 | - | TGCGCCAGCAGCCAGGACCGCGGGTCAGGTACTAGAATCCGCCACAATGAGCAGTTCTTC | CASSQDRGSGTRIRHNEQFF
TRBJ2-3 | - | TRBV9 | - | TGTGCCAGCAGCGTACTAACAGGGCCCCCAGATACGCAGTATTTT | CASSVLTGPPDTQYF
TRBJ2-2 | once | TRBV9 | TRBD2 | TGTGCCAGCAGCGTAGAAGAGCGGGGGGGCCTCGGGGAGCTGTTTTTT | CASSVEERGGLGELFF
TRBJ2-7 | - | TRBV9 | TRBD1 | TGTGCCAGCAGCCCCCGCAGAGTGACAGGGCGAACCTACGAGCAGTACTTC | CASSPRRVTGRTYEQYF
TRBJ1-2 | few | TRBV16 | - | TGTGCCAGCAGCCAATCTGGCACCTATGGCTACACCTTC | CASSQSGTYGYTF